These 3 T cell receptor beta chains were all obtained from the same sample, sequenced in a study of T cells in Graves' hyperthyroidism and ophthalmopathy. Regions amplified from RNA transcripts were the TCR beta CDR3 regions. The TCR CDR3 was amplified in a first-round RT-PCR using the HTBI primer set. TCRdb re-derived calls from the multiplex PCR reads in MiXCR, one entry per CDR3 protein. Of under 450,000 distinct CDR3 sequences listed, approximately 15% are singletons. The sequenced sample consisted of blood. The receptors were gathered from a woman younger than 35 with Graves' hyperthyroidism.

Note on this clonotype: The junction does not match germline at one end; this may be a read error. The chain combines TRBV7-8 with TRBJ2-5; D remains ambiguous. This CDR3 has 11 residues. CDR1 and CDR2 from the germline V gene are SGHVS and FQNEAQ. CDR3 amino acids: CASNLEEAQYF. Here the CDR3 DNA reads TGTGCCAGCAACCTAGAAGAGGCCCAGTACTTC.

The genes are TRBV15 and TRBJ2-6; D remains unclear. Germline V gene data show CDR1 as LNHNV and CDR2 as YYDKDF (reference sequence). This CDR3 spans 14 amino acids. Trimming shortened V by 4 bases and J by 2 bases, and 6 bases separated the two germline ends. The CDR3 sequence is CATSTIPGANVLTF. The CDR3, as DNA: TGTGCCACCAGCACAATTCCTGGGGCCAACGTCCTGACTTTC.

This clonotype has only a few counts. The chain links TRBV15 to TRBJ1-3; D remains ambiguous. CDR1 is LNHNV and CDR2 is YYDKDF in the germline V gene (reference sequence). Trimming removed 0 bases from V and 9 bases from J, with 12 bases in between. The CDR3 has 14 amino acids. The CDR3 sequence is CATSRDLEPGTIYF. The CDR3 nucleotides are TGTGCCACCAGCAGAGATTTGGAGCCTGGCACCATATATTTT.